These T cell receptor beta chains were read from a single sample in a study of T cell repertoires in cytomegalovirus infection. TCRdb used MiXCR to reprocess the reads, holding one entry per CDR3 protein. Among about 770,000 distinct CDR3 sequences, 29% were seen once, and the ten largest hold 10% to 15%. These TCRs are of unknown antigen specificity. This material consisted of cultured CD8+ T cells from PBMCs, taken from culture after CMV antigen stimulation. The source of these receptors is a human donor in good health (CMV status not recorded). Some clones in this sample may be carry-over from other donors' samples. Each CDR3 is given with its conserved first and last residue. A D gene is named only where the DNA matches it firmly. Expanded clones get a size class; other rows say once, few or many, or leave the size out.

d_call | j_call | clone_size | v_call | cdr3_nt | cdr3_aa
- | TRBJ2-3 | many | TRBV6-6 | TGTGCCAGCAGAAGGGACGAGCGGGGCACAGATACGCAGTATTTT | CASRRDERGTDTQYF
- | TRBJ1-6 | many | TRBV7-8 | TGTGCCAGCAGCCACCACGGAACCTATAATTCACCCCTCCACTTT | CASSHHGTYNSPLHF
- | TRBJ2-7 | - | TRBV7-8 | TGTGCCAGCAGCATGCCGGGACTTTTCTACGAGCAGTACTTC | CASSMPGLFYEQYF
- | TRBJ2-2 | - | TRBV24-1 | TGTGCCACCAGTGATCACAGCCCCACCGGGGAGCTGTTTTTT | CATSDHSPTGELFF
- | TRBJ1-6 | - | TRBV5-6 | TGTGCCAGCAGCTTGGGGGGAGAAAATTCACCCCTCCACTTT | CASSLGGENSPLHF
- | TRBJ2-2 | - | TRBV12-3/TRBV12-4 | TGTGCCAGCAGTCGACCCGCCGGGGAGCTGTTTTTT | CASSRPAGELFF
TRBD2 | TRBJ2-7 | - | TRBV29-1 | TGCAGCGTCCTCTCTAGCGGGGGGCCCAAATACGAGCAGTACTTC | CSVLSSGGPKYEQYF
TRBD1 | TRBJ2-7 | - | TRBV5-3 | TGTGCCAGAAGCTCTCTCCGGGACAGGGGTTTTTACGAGCAGTACTTC | CARSSLRDRGFYEQYF
- | TRBJ2-1 | - | TRBV27 | TGTGCCAGCTGTTTGGGGGGAGGAAATGAGCAGTTCTTC | CASCLGGGNEQFF
- | TRBJ2-1 | - | TRBV11-2 | TGTGCCAGCAGCTGGGACGGTTACAATGAGCAGTTCTTC | CASSWDGYNEQFF
- | TRBJ1-1 | once | TRBV4-3 | TGCGCCAGCAGCCAAGGGGGAGGGCTGGGGACTGAAGCTTTCTTT | CASSQGGGLGTEAFF
- | TRBJ2-3 | few | TRBV25-1 | TGTGCCAGCAGTGAGTTTTTCCCCTCAGGGGCAGATACGCAGTATTTT | CASSEFFPSGADTQYF
- | TRBJ1-2 | - | TRBV7-6 | TGTGCCAGCAGCTTAGCCGGGGGTTATGGCTACACCTTC | CASSLAGGYGYTF
TRBD2 | TRBJ2-2 | - | TRBV10-1 | TGCGCCAGCAGTGAGCAGCGGGGGATCACCGGGGAGCTGTTTTTT | CASSEQRGITGELFF
- | TRBJ2-2 | many | TRBV10-3 | TGTGCCATCAGCGCCGGGACGGTAAACACCGGGGAGCTGTTTTTT | CAISAGTVNTGELFF
- | TRBJ2-3 | - | TRBV10-3 | TGTGCCACCGGGGACACCTTGATGGTGACAGATACGCAGTATTTT | CATGDTLMVTDTQYF